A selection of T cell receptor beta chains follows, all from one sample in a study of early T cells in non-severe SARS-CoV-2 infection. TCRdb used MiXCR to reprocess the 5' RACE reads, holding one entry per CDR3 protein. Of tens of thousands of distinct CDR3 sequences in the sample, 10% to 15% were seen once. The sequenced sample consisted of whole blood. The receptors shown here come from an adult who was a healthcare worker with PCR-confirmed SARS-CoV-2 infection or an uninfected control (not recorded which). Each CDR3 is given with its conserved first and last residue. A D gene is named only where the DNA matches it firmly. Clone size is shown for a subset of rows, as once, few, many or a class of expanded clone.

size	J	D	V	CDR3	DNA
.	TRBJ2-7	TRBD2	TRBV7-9	CASSVTGLAGGHFYEQYF	TGTGCCAGCAGCGTCACTGGACTAGCGGGGGGACACTTCTACGAGCAGTACTTC
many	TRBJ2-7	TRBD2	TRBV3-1	CASSSSGSSYEQYF	TGTGCCAGCAGCAGTAGCGGGAGCTCCTACGAGCAGTACTTC
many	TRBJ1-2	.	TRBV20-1	CSAREVLHYGYTF	TGCAGTGCTAGGGAGGTCCTACACTATGGCTACACCTTC
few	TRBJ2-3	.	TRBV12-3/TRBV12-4	CASTGRGRTDTQYF	TGTGCCAGCACCGGACGGGGGCGCACAGATACGCAGTATTTT
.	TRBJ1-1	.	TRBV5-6	CASSLTVVNTEAFF	TGTGCCAGCAGCTTGACGGTGGTGAACACTGAAGCTTTCTTT
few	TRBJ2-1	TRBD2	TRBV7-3	CASSASGRVHNEQFF	TGTGCCAGCAGCGCTAGCGGGAGAGTCCACAATGAGCAGTTCTTC
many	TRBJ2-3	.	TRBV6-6	CASSYSFGIADTQYF	TGTGCCAGCAGTTACTCGTTCGGGATCGCAGATACGCAGTATTTT
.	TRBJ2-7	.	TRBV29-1	CSVADIYEQYF	TGCAGCGTCGCGGACATCTACGAGCAGTACTTC
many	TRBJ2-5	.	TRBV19	CASATGSRTQYF	TGTGCCAGCGCGACCGGTTCAAGGACCCAGTACTTC
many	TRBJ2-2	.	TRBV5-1	CASSLDATATGELFF	TGCGCCAGCAGCTTGGACGCGACAGCCACCGGGGAGCTGTTTTTT
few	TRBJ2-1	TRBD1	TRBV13	CASSTGQGLGGYNEQFF	TGTGCCAGCAGCACGGGACAGGGGCTGGGGGGGTACAATGAGCAGTTCTTC
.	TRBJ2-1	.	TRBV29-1	CSVLSFNEQFF	TGCAGCGTTCTTTCCTTCAATGAGCAGTTCTTC
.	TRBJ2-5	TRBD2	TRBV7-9	CASRLSGLAVETQYF	TGTGCCAGCAGACTATCGGGACTAGCGGTCGAGACCCAGTACTTC
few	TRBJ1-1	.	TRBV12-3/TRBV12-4	CASSFPGTTEAFF	TGTGCCAGCAGTTTTCCAGGGACGACTGAAGCTTTCTTT
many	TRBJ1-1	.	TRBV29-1	CSAGWQGMGNTEAFF	TGCAGCGCAGGATGGCAGGGAATGGGCAACACTGAAGCTTTCTTT
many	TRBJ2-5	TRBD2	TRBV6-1	CASSGGGTSGRETQYF	TGTGCCAGCAGTGGGGGTGGGACTAGCGGGAGAGAGACCCAGTACTTC
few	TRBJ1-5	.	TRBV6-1	CASSEAVYSNQPQHF	TGTGCCAGCAGTGAGGCGGTTTATAGCAATCAGCCCCAGCATTTT
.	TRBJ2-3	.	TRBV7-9	CASSHAGTDTQYF	TGTGCCAGCAGCCATGCTGGCACAGATACGCAGTATTTT
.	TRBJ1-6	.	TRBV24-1	CATSDFQHRNFLNSPLHF	TGTGCCACCAGTGATTTCCAACACAGGAATTTCCTGAATTCACCCCTCCACTTT
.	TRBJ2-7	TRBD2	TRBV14	CASSSWGSGGAHEQYF	TGTGCCAGCAGCTCCTGGGGTAGCGGGGGGGCGCACGAGCAGTACTTC
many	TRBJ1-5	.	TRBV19	CASNYRRLSNQPQHF	TGTGCCAGTAATTACAGGAGACTTAGCAATCAGCCCCAGCATTTT
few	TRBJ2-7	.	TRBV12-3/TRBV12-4	CASRQWPGYEQYF	TGTGCCAGCCGGCAGTGGCCAGGCTACGAGCAGTACTTC
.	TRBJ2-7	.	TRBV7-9	CASSIDREQYF	TGTGCCAGCAGCATCGATAGGGAGCAGTACTTC
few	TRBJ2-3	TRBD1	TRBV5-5	CASSRAGGTYTQYF	TGTGCCAGCAGCCGCGCAGGGGGCACATATACGCAGTATTTT
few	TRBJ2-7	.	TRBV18	CASRRDGALYEQYF	TGTGCCAGTCGTAGGGATGGGGCCCTCTACGAGCAGTACTTC
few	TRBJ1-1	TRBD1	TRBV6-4	CASSPGQVSTEAFF	TGTGCCAGCAGTCCAGGACAGGTCTCCACTGAAGCTTTCTTT
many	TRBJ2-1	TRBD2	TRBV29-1	CSVPLGAGGPGNEQFF	TGCAGCGTCCCCCTCGGAGCGGGAGGGCCGGGCAATGAGCAGTTCTTC
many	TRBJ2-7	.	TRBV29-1	CSAGGRGTVEQYF	TGCAGCGCTGGTGGCAGGGGAACGGTCGAGCAGTACTTC
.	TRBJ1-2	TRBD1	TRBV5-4	CASRSGGTGNYGYTF	TGTGCCAGCAGATCAGGTGGGACAGGGAACTATGGCTACACCTTC
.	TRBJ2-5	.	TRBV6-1	CASRIETQYF	TGTGCCAGCAGGATTGAGACCCAGTACTTC
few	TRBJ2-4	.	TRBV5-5	CASSLGPQGGPKNIQYF	TGTGCCAGCAGCTTGGGGCCCCAGGGGGGTCCCAAAAACATTCAGTACTTC
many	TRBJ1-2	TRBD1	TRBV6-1	CASSEAARGNYGYTF	TGTGCCAGCAGTGAAGCGGCCAGGGGGAACTATGGCTACACCTTC
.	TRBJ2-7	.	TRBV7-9	CASSQAGGESYEQYF	TGTGCCAGCAGCCAAGCGGGCGGAGAATCCTACGAGCAGTACTTC
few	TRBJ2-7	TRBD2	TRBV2	CASSEGLAAPYEQYF	TGTGCCAGCAGTGAAGGACTAGCGGCACCCTACGAGCAGTACTTC
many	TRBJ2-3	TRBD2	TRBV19	CASSLAGGVTDTQYF	TGTGCCAGCAGCCTAGCGGGGGGCGTCACAGATACGCAGTATTTT